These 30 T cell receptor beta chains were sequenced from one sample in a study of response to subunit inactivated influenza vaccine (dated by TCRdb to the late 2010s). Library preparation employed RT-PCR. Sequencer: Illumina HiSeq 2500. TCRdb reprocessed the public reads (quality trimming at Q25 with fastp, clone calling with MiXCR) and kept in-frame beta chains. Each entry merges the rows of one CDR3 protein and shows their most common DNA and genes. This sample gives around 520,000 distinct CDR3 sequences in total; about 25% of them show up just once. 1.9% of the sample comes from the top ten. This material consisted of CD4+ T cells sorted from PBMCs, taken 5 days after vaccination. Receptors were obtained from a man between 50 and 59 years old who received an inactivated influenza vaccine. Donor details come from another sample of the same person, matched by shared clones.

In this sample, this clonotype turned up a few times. CDR3 sequence reads: CSAGDSFFPYEQYF. CDR3 coding DNA: TGCAGCGCCGGGGACAGTTTTTTCCCCTACGAGCAGTACTTC. The chain couples TRBV29-1 to TRBJ2-7; 7 positions match TRBD1. The CDR3 is 14 residues long. V trimming: 7 bases; J trimming: 2 bases; junction bases outside the gene matches: 11. The germline V gene encodes CDR1 SQVTM and CDR2 ANQGSEA.

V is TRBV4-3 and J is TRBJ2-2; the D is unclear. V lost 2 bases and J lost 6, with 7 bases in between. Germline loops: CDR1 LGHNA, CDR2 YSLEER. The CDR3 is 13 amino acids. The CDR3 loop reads CASSQLAAGELFF. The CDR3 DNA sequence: TGCGCCAGCAGCCAATTGGCGGCCGGGGAGCTGTTTTTT.

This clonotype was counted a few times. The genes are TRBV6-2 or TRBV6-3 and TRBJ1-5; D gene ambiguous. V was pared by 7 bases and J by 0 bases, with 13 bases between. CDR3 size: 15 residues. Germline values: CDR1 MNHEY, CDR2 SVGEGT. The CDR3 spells CASMDRTTSNQPQHF. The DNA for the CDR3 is TGTGCCAGCATGGATAGAACAACTAGCAATCAGCCCCAGCATTTT.

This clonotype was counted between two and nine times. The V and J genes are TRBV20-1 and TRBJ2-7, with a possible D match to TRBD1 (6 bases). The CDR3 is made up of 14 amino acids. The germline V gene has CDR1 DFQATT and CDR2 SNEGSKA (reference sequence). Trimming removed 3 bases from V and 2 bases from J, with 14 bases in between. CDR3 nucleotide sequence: TGCAGTGCTAGTAGGTGGGGGCGAACCTACGAGCAGTACTTC. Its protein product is CSASRWGRTYEQYF.

Written as DNA, the CDR3 is TGTGCCAGCATCGGGGGACAGGGCCCCTACAATGAGCAGTTCTTC. Its protein product is CASIGGQGPYNEQFF. This sequence joins TRBV3-1 and TRBJ2-1; 9 nucleotides match TRBD1. V dropped 7 bases and J dropped 2; count of bases not matched to a gene: 6. This CDR3 comprises 15 residues. Germline CDR1 LGHDT, CDR2 YNNKEL (reference sequence).

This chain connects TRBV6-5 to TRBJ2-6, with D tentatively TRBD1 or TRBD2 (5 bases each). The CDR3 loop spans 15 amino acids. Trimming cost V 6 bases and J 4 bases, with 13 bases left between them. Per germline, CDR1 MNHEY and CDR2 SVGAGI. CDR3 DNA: TGTGCCAGCAGATACGAGGGGCCCGGGGCCAACGTCCTGACTTTC. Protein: CASRYEGPGANVLTF.

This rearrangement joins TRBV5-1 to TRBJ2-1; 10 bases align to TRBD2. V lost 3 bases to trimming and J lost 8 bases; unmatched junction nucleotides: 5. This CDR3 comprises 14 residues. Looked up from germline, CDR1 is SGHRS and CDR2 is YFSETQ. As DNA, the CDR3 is TGCGCCAGCAGCTCTGCCGGGACTAGCGATGAGCAGTTCTTC. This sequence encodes CASSSAGTSDEQFF.

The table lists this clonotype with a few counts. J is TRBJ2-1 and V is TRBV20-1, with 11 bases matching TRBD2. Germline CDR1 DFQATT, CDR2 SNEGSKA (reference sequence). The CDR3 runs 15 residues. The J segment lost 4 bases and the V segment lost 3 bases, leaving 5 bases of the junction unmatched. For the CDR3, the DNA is TGCAGTGCTAGGTTCACTAGCGGGAGTTACAATGAGCAGTTCTTC. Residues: CSARFTSGSYNEQFF.

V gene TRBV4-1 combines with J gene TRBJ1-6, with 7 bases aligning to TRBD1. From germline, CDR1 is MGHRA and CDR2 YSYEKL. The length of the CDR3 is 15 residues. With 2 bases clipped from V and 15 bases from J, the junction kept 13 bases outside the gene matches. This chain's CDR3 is CASSQPWTGAQGLHF. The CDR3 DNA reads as TGCGCCAGCAGCCAACCCTGGACAGGTGCACAGGGCCTCCACTTT.

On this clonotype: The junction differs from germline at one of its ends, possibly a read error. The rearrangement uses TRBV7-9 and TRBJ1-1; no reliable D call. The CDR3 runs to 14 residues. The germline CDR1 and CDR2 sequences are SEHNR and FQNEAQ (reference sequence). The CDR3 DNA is TGTGCCAGCAGCTTACACGGGAAGAACGCTGAAGCTTTCTTT. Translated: CASSLHGKNAEAFF.

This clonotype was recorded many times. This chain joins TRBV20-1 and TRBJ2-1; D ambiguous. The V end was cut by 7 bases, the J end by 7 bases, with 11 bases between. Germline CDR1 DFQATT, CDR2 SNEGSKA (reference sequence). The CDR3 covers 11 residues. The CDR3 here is CSGFGSNEQFF. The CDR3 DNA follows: TGCAGTGGATTCGGTAGTAATGAGCAGTTCTTC.

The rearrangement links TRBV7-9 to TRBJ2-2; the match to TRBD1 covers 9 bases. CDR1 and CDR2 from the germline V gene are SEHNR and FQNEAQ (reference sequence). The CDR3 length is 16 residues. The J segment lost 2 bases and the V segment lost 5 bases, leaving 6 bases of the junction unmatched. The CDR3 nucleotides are TGTGCCAGCAGCGGGACAGGGCAAAATAACACCGGGGAGCTGTTTTTT. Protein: CASSGTGQNNTGELFF. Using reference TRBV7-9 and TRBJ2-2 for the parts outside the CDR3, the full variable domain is DTGVSQNPRHKITKRGQNVTFRCDPISEHNRLYWYRQTLGQGPEFLTYFQNEAQLEKSRLLSDRFSAERPKGSFSTLEIQRTEQGDSAMYLCASSGTGQNNTGELFFGEGSRLTVL.

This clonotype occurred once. The CDR3, as DNA: TGTGCCAGCAGATTAACAGGGATGGACGGCTACACCTTC. Protein: CASRLTGMDGYTF. The chain carries TRBV28 and TRBJ1-2, with D possibly matching TRBD1 (6 bases). This CDR3 has 13 residues. The germline CDR1 and CDR2 sequences are MDHEN and SYDVKM. V was shortened by 6 bases and J by 8 bases, with 16 bases between the two germline ends.

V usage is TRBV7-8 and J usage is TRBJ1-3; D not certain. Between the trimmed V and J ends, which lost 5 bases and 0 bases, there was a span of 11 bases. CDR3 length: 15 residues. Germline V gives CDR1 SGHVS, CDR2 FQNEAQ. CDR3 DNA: TGTGCCAGCAGCCTAGGGTCGACCTCTGGAAACACCATATATTTT. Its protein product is CASSLGSTSGNTIYF. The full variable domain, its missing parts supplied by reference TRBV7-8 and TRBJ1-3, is GAGVSQSPRYKVAKRGQDVALRCDPISGHVSLFWYQQALGQGPEFLTYFQNEAQLDKSGLPSDRFFAERPEGSVSTLKIQRTQQEDSAVYLCASSLGSTSGNTIYFGEGSWLTVV.

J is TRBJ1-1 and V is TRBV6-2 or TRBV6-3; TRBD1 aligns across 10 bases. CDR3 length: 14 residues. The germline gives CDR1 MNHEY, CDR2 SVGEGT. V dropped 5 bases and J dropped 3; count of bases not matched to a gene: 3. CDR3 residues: CASSRGQGDTEAFF. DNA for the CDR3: TGTGCCAGCAGTCGCGGACAGGGGGACACTGAAGCTTTCTTT.

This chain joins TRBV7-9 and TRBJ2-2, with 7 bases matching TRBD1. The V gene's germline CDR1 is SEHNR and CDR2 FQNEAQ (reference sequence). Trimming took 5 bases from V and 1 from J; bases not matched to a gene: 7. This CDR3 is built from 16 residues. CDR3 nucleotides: TGTGCCAGCAGCCCGTGGACAGGAATGAACACCGGGGAGCTGTTTTTT. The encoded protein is CASSPWTGMNTGELFF.

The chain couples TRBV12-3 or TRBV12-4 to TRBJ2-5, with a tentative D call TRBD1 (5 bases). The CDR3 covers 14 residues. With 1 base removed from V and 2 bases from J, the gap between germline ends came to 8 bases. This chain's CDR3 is CASSLGTHQETQYF. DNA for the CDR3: TGTGCCAGCAGTTTAGGGACACATCAAGAGACCCAGTACTTC.

CDR3 in DNA: TGTGCCAGCAGAGATAGGGCGCGGGAGACCCAGTACTTC. This sequence encodes CASRDRARETQYF. The rearrangement uses TRBV6-2 or TRBV6-3 and TRBJ2-5; no clear D gene. V lost 6 bases to trimming and J lost 5 bases, with 13 bases between them. This CDR3 is built from 13 residues. In germline, CDR1 is MNHEY, CDR2 SVGEGT.

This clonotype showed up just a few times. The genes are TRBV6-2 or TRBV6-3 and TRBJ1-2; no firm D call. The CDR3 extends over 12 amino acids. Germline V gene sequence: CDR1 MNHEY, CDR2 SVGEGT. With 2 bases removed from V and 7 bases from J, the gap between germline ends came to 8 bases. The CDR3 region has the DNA TGTGCCAGCAGTTACGGGAATCCTGGCTACACCTTC. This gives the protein CASSYGNPGYTF.

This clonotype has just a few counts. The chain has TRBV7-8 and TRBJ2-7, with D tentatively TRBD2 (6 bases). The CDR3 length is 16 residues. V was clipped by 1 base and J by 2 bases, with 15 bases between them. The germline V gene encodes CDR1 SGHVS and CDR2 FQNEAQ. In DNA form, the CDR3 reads TGTGCCAGCAGCTTAGGGTCGGCGGGACCCGCCTACGAGCAGTACTTC. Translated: CASSLGSAGPAYEQYF.

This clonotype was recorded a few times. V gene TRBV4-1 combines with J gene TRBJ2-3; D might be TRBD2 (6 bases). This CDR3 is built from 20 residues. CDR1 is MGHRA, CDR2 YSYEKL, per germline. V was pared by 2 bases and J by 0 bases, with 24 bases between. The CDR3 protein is CASSQSPFPGVIPSTDTQYF. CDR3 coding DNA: TGCGCCAGCAGCCAATCTCCGTTCCCGGGAGTCATACCTAGCACAGATACGCAGTATTTT.

CDR3: CASSVTSSYNEQFF. The CDR3 coding sequence is TGTGCCAGCAGCGTAACTAGCTCATACAATGAGCAGTTCTTC. The chain links TRBV9 to TRBJ2-1; tentatively, D is TRBD2 (6 bases). This CDR3 is 14 amino acids long. V dropped 1 base and J dropped 4 bases, with 9 bases sitting between them. Germline CDR1 is SGDLS and CDR2 is YYNGEE.

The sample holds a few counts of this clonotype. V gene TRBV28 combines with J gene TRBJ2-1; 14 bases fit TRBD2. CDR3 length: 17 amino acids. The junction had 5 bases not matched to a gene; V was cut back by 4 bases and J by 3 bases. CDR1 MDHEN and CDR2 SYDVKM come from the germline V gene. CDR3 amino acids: CASSSLGTSGSYNEQFF. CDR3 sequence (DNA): TGTGCCAGCAGTTCCCTCGGGACTAGCGGGAGCTACAATGAGCAGTTCTTC.

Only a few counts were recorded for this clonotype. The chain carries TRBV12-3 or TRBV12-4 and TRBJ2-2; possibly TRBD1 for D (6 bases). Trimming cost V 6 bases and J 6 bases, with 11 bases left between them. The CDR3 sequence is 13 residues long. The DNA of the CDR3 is TGTGCCAGCAGCAGACAGGTTTCCGGGGAGCTGTTTTTT. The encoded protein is CASSRQVSGELFF.

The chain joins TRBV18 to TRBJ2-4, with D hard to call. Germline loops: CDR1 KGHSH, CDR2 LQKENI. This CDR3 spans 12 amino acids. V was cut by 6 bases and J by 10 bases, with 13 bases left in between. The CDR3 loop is CASSSDASIQYF. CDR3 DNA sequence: TGTGCCAGCTCTTCGGACGCCTCGATTCAGTACTTC. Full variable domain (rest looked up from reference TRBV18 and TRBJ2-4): NAGVMQNPRHLVRRRGQEARLRCSPMKGHSHVYWYRQLPEEGLKFMVYLQKENIIDESGMPKERFSAEFPKEGPSILRIQQVVRGDSAAYFCASSSDASIQYFGAGTRLSVL.

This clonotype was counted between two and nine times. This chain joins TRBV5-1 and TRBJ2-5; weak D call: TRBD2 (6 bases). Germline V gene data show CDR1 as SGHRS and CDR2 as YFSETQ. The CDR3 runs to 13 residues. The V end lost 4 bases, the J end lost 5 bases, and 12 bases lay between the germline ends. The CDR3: CASSIGTVETQYF. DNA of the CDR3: TGCGCCAGCAGCATTGGGACTGTGGAGACCCAGTACTTC.

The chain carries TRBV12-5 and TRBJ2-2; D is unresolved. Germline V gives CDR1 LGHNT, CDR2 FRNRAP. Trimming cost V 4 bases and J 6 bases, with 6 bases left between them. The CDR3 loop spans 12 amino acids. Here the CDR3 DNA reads TGTGCTAGTGGTTCCCCCCCCGGGGAGCTGTTTTTT. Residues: CASGSPPGELFF.

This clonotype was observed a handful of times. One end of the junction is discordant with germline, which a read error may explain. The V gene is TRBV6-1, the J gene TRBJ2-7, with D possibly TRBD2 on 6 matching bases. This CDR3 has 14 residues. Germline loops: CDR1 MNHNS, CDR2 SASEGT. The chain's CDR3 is CSSTRGTGDYEQYF. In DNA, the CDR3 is TGTTCCAGCACCCGAGGGACGGGGGACTACGAGCAGTACTTC.

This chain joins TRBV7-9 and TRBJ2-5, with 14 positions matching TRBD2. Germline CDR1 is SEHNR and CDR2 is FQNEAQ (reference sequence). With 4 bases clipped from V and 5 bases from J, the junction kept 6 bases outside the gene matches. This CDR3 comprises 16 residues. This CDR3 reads CASSSMTSGGVETQYF. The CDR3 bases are TGTGCCAGCAGCTCGATGACTAGCGGGGGGGTCGAGACCCAGTACTTC. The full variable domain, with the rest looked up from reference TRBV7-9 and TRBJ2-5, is DTGVSQNPRHKITKRGQNVTFRCDPISEHNRLYWYRQTLGQGPEFLTYFQNEAQLEKSRLLSDRFSAERPKGSFSTLEIQRTEQGDSAMYLCASSSMTSGGVETQYFGPGTRLLVL.

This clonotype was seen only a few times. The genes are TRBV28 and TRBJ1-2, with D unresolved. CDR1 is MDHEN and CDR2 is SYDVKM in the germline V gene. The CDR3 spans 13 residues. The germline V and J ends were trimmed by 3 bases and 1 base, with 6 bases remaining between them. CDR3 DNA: TGTGCCAGCAGTTTTGGGGTTAACTATGGCTACACCTTC. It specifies CASSFGVNYGYTF.